Shown below are 4 T cell receptor beta chains from a single sample sequenced in a study of tumor-infiltrating lymphocytes in primary liver carcinoma. The template, roughly 0.45 ug total RNA, yielded TCR beta cDNA made with a constant-region primer. TCR beta libraries came from three nested multiplex PCR rounds using slightly modified ARM-PCR. The first two PCR rounds, nine to ten cycles each, used TRBV1-TRBV30 forward primers and a C-beta reverse primer. TCRdb re-called the multiplex PCR reads with MiXCR, one entry per CDR3 protein. This sample carries about 180,000 distinct CDR3 sequences, around 60% of them seen once, and the ten largest clones take roughly 76%. Blood RNA originated from unsorted whole blood, with germline DNA additionally extracted. The sequencing input was peripheral blood. These receptors were obtained from a man aged 35-49 years with primary liver carcinoma and hepatitis B virus infection.

The chain recombines TRBV14 with TRBJ1-2, with no clear D. V was shortened by 1 base and J by 5 bases, with 11 bases between the two germline ends. This CDR3 has 14 amino acids. Germline lookup yields CDR1 SGHDN and CDR2 FVKESK. The CDR3 reads CASSQGTPDYGYTF. CDR3 DNA: TGTGCCAGCAGCCAAGGGACGCCGGATTATGGCTACACCTTC.

The chain links TRBV7-9 to TRBJ2-7; no reliable D call. V lost 1 base to trimming and J lost 3 bases, with 10 bases between them. The length of the CDR3 is 14 residues. CDR1 and CDR2 (germline): SEHNR, FQNEAQ (reference sequence). The CDR3 DNA reads TGTGCCAGCAGCTTAGAGCCAGGAGTCTACGAGCAGTACTTC. Amino acid sequence: CASSLEPGVYEQYF. The variable domain in full, completed from reference TRBV7-9 and TRBJ2-7, reads DTGVSQNPRHKITKRGQNVTFRCDPISEHNRLYWYRQTLGQGPEFLTYFQNEAQLEKSRLLSDRFSAERPKGSFSTLEIQRTEQGDSAMYLCASSLEPGVYEQYFGPGTRLTVT.

For this clonotype: This sequence may be a read error, since a much larger clone differs from it by one base. V usage is TRBV11-3 and J usage is TRBJ2-5; possible D gene TRBD2, 5 bases. V was cut by 5 bases and J by 2 bases, with 15 bases left in between. Germline-derived CDR1 and CDR2 are SGHNT and YENEEA. This CDR3 spans 15 amino acids. The CDR3 here is CASSPRRGSQETQYF. The CDR3, as DNA: TGTGCCAGCAGCCCCAGGAGAGGGAGTCAAGAGACCCAGTACTTC.

The V and J genes are TRBV30 and TRBJ2-1; a weak D match, TRBD2 (5 bases). The CDR3 loop spans 13 amino acids. V lost 3 bases, J lost 2 bases, and 8 bases lay in between. Germline V lookup: CDR1 GTSNPN, CDR2 SVGIG (reference sequence). CDR3: CAWSAGPYNEQFF. DNA for the CDR3: TGTGCCTGGAGCGCGGGCCCCTACAATGAGCAGTTCTTC.